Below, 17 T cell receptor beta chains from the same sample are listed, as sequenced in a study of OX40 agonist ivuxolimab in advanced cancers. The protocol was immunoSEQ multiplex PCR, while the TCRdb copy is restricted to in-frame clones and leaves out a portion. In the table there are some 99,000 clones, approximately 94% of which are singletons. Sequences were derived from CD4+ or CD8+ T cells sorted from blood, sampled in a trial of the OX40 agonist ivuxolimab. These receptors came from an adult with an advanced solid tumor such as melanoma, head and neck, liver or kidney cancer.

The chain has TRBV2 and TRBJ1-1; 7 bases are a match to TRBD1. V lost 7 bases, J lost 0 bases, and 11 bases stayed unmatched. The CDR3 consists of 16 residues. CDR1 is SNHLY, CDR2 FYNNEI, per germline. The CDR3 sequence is CASTPERGQMNTEAFF. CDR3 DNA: TGTGCCAGCACCCCTGAAAGGGGGCAGATGAACACTGAAGCTTTCTTT.

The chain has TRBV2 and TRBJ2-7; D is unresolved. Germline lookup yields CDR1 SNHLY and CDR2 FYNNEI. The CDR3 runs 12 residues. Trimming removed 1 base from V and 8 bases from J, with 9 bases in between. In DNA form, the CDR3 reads TGTGCCAGCAGTGAAGGTGGGGTTAAGCAGTACTTC. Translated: CASSEGGVKQYF.

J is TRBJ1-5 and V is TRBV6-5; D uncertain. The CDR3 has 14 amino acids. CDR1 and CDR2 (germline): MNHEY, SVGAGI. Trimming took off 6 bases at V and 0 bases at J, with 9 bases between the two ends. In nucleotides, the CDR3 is TGTGCCAGCAGAGGACCGCTTAGCAATCAGCCCCAGCATTTT. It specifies CASRGPLSNQPQHF.

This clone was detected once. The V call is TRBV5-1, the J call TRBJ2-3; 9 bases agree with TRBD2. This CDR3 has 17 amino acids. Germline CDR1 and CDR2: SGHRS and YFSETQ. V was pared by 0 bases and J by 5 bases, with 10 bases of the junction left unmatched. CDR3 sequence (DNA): TGCGCCAGCAGCTTGGAGGGGCGGGAGGGCCGAGGAGATACGCAGTATTTT. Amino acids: CASSLEGREGRGDTQYF. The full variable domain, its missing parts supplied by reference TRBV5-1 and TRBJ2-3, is KAGVTQTPRYLIKTRGQQVTLSCSPISGHRSVSWYQQTPGQGLQFLFEYFSETQRNKGNFPGRFSGRQFSNSRSEMNVSTLELGDSALYLCASSLEGREGRGDTQYFGPGTRLTVL.

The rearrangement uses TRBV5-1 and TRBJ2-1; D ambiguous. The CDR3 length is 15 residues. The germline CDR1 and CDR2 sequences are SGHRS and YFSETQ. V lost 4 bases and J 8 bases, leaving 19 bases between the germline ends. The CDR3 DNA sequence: TGCGCCAGCAGCCGGCGAGGCCTGCAAGGCGATGAGCAGTTCTTC. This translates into CASSRRGLQGDEQFF.

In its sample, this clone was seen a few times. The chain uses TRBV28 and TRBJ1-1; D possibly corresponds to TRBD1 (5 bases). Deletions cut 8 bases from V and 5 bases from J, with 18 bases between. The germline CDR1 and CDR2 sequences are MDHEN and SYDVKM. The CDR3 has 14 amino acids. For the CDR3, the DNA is TGTGCCAGCGGGGGGGAAGGGGAATGGACTGAAGCTTTCTTT. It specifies CASGGEGEWTEAFF.

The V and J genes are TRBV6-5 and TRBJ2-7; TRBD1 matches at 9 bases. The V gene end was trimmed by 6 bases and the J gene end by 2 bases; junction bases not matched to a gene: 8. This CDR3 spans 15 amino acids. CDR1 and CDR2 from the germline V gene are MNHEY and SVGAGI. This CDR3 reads CASRMTGQGTYEQYF. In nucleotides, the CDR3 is TGTGCCAGCAGAATGACGGGACAGGGTACCTACGAGCAGTACTTC.

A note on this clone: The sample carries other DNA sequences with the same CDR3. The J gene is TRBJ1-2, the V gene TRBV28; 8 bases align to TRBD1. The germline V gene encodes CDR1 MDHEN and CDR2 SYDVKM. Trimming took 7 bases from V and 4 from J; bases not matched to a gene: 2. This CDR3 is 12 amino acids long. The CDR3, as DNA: TGTGCCAGCAATGACAGGGGCTATGGCTACACCTTC. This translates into CASNDRGYGYTF.

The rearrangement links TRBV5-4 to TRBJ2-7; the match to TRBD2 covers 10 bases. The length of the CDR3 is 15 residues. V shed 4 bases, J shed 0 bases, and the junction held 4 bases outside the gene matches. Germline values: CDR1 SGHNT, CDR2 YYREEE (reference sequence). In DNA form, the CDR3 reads TGTGCCAGCAGCATTACTAGCGGGATCTCCTACGAGCAGTACTTC. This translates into CASSITSGISYEQYF.

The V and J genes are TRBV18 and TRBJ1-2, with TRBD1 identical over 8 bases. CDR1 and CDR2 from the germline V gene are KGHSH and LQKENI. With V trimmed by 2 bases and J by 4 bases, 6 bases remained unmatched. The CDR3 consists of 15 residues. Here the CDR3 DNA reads TGTGCCAGCTCACCAGGGACAGGTGGGACCTATGGCTACACCTTC. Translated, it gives CASSPGTGGTYGYTF.

CDR3 loop: CASSSQGIEQFF. In nucleotides, the CDR3 is TGCGCCAGCAGCTCCCAGGGCATTGAGCAGTTCTTC. This rearrangement joins TRBV5-1 to TRBJ2-1; D is possibly TRBD1 (5 bases). V was trimmed by 3 bases and J by 9 bases, leaving 10 bases between them. The CDR3 sequence is 12 residues long. Germline V gene data show CDR1 as SGHRS and CDR2 as YFSETQ.

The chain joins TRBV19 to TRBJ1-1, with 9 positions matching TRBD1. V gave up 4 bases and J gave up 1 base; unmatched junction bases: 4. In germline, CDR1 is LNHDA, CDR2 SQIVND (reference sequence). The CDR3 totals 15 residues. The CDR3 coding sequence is TGTGCCAGTAGTAAAATGACAGGGGGGAACACTGAAGCTTTCTTT. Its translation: CASSKMTGGNTEAFF.

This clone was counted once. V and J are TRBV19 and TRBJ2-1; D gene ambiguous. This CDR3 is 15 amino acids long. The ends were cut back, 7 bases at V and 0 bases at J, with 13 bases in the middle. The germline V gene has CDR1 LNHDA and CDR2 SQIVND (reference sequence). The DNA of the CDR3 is TGTGCCAGTACCCGTGCGGAGAGCTCCTACAATGAGCAGTTCTTC. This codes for CASTRAESSYNEQFF.

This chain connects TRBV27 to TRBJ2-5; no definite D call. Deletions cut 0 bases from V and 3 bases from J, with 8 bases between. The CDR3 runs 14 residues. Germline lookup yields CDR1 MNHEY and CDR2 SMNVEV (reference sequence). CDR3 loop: CASSLSRGKETQYF. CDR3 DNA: TGTGCCAGCAGTTTATCTCGCGGCAAAGAGACCCAGTACTTC.

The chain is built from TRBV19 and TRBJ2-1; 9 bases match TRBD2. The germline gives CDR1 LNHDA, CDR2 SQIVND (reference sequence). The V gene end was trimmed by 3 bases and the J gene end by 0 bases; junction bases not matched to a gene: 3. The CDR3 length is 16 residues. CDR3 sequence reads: CASSITSGPSYNEQFF. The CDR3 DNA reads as TGTGCCAGTAGTATTACTAGCGGGCCCTCCTACAATGAGCAGTTCTTC. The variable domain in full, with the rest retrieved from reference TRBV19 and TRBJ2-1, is DGGITQSPKYLFRKEGQNVTLSCEQNLNHDAMYWYRQDPGQGLRLIYYSQIVNDFQKGDIAEGYSVSREKKESFPLTVTSAQKNPTAFYLCASSITSGPSYNEQFFGPGTRLTVL.

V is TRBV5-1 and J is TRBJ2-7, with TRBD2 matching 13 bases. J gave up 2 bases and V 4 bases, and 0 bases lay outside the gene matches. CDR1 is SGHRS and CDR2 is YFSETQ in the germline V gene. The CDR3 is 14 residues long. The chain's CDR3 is CASSGTSGTYEQYF. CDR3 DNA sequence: TGCGCCAGCAGCGGGACTAGCGGGACCTACGAGCAGTACTTC.

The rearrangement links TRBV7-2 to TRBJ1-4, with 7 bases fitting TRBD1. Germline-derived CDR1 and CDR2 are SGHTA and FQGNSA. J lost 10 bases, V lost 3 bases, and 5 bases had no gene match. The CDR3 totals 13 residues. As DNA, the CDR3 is TGTGCCAGCAGCTTCAGGGGGGAGGGAAAACTGTTTTTT. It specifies CASSFRGEGKLFF.